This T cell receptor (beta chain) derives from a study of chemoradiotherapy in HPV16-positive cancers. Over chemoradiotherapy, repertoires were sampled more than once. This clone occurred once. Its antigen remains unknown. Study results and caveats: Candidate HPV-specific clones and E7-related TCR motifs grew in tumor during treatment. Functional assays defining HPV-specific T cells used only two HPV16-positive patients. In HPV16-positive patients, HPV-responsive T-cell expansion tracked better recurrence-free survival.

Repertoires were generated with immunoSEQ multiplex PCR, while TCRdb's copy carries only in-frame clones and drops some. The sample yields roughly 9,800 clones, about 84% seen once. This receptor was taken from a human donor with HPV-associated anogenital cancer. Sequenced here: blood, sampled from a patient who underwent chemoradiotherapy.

The CDR3 nucleotides read TGTGCCACCCGACAGTTGACCGGGACGGACACTGAAGCTTTCTTT. This codes for CATRQLTGTDTEAFF. This chain joins TRBV7-8 and TRBJ1-1, with D possibly being TRBD1 (5 bases). This CDR3 contains 15 residues. Trimming removed 10 bases at V and 3 bases at J, with 21 bases between. Germline lookup yields CDR1 SGHVS and CDR2 FQNEAQ.